A single sample is the source of the 16 T cell receptor beta chains below, sequenced in a study of identical twins. TCRdb re-analysed the 5' RACE reads in MiXCR, keeping a single row per CDR3 protein. The sample lists 450,000 or so distinct CDR3 sequences; less than 25% were seen once. The same data also went into a second study, on T cells expressing NK-cell markers.

The sample consisted of CD4+ T cells sorted from blood. The origin of the receptors is a young woman in good health.

The genes are TRBV7-3 and TRBJ1-1; TRBD1 aligns across 8 bases. Germline V gene sequence: CDR1 SGHTA, CDR2 FQGTGA. The length of the CDR3 is 14 residues. The ends lost 7 bases at V and 1 base at J; junction bases unmatched: 5. In nucleotides, the CDR3 is TGTGCCAGCACCGAGGGACAGGCGAACACTGAAGCTTTCTTT. Amino acids: CASTEGQANTEAFF.

V is TRBV6-1 and J is TRBJ2-2; TRBD1 is a possible D gene (6 bases). Germline CDR1 MNHNS, CDR2 SASEGT. Trimming cost V 6 bases and J 4 bases, with 9 bases left between them. The CDR3 is 13 residues long. CDR3 nucleotides: TGTGCCAGCAGCATGGACAGCACCGGGGAGCTGTTTTTT. It specifies CASSMDSTGELFF.

This clonotype was counted ten times or more. This chain joins TRBV25-1 and TRBJ2-7; 7 nucleotides match TRBD1. Germline assignment: CDR1 MGHDK and CDR2 SYGVNS. V lost 3 bases, J lost 2 bases, and 4 bases stayed unmatched. CDR3 length: 14 residues. This chain's CDR3 is CASSEGQGAYEQYF. The CDR3 DNA follows: TGTGCCAGCAGTGAGGGCCAGGGGGCCTACGAGCAGTACTTC.

This clonotype appeared a single time. This sequence joins TRBV7-2 and TRBJ2-5; TRBD2 is a possible D gene (6 bases). The germline V gene encodes CDR1 SGHTA and CDR2 FQGNSA. V lost 3 bases and J 1 base, leaving 9 bases between the germline ends. The CDR3 has 14 amino acids. CDR3 sequence (DNA): TGTGCCAGCAGCTTCGGGGGATTCCAAGAGACCCAGTACTTC. As protein: CASSFGGFQETQYF.

This clonotype has only a few counts. V is TRBV20-1 and J is TRBJ2-1, with D uncertain. The CDR3 covers 10 residues. V was clipped by 3 bases and J by 11 bases, with 8 bases between them. Germline values: CDR1 DFQATT, CDR2 SNEGSKA (reference sequence). The CDR3 DNA follows: TGCAGTGCTAGTTGGCTTCAGCAGTTCTTC. This translates into CSASWLQQFF.

V usage is TRBV6-4 and J usage is TRBJ1-6; D gene uncertain. V was clipped by 5 bases and J by 10 bases, with 12 bases between them. The CDR3 spans 13 residues. Germline V gene lookup returns CDR1 MRHNA and CDR2 SNTAGT. The CDR3 nucleotides are TGTGCCAGCAGTACCGAGGACGGATCACCCCTCCACTTT. This sequence encodes CASSTEDGSPLHF.

V gene TRBV20-1 combines with J gene TRBJ2-3; D gene unclear. This CDR3 spans 15 amino acids. Trimming removed 6 bases at V and 5 bases at J, with 21 bases between. The germline CDR1 and CDR2 sequences are DFQATT and SNEGSKA (reference sequence). The CDR3 DNA is TGCAGTGCCAGCACCGGGCCTCCCCGACAAGATACGCAGTATTTT. It is translated as CSASTGPPRQDTQYF.

This clonotype turned up a few times. The chain links TRBV9 to TRBJ1-3; the D is unclear. CDR3 length: 14 residues. V lost 1 base to trimming and J lost 3 bases, with 8 bases between them. Germline V gene data show CDR1 as SGDLS and CDR2 as YYNGEE. The CDR3 reads CASSVSGHGNTIYF. The DNA of the CDR3 is TGTGCCAGCAGCGTATCGGGTCATGGAAACACCATATATTTT.

The chain couples TRBV6-5 to TRBJ2-1; tentatively, D is TRBD2 (6 bases). Deletions cut 6 bases from V and 12 bases from J, with 15 bases between. This CDR3 is built from 12 residues. Germline CDR1 is MNHEY and CDR2 is SVGAGI. The chain's CDR3 is CASSPLSGGQFF. The CDR3 nucleotides are TGTGCCAGCAGCCCCCTTTCCGGGGGGCAGTTCTTC.

The CDR3 loop reads CASSLDMYGYTF. Here the CDR3 DNA reads TGTGCCAGCAGCTTGGACATGTATGGCTACACCTTC. The rearrangement uses TRBV7-9 and TRBJ1-2; maybe TRBD1 (5 bases). This CDR3 has 12 amino acids. Per germline, CDR1 SEHNR and CDR2 FQNEAQ (reference sequence). V shed 3 bases and J shed 5 bases, with 7 bases lying between them.

This chain connects TRBV11-3 to TRBJ2-1, with D maybe TRBD2 (5 bases). The CDR3 length is 13 residues. V was clipped by 0 bases and J by 14 bases, with 14 bases between them. Germline lookup yields CDR1 SGHNT and CDR2 YENEEA. In nucleotides, the CDR3 is TGTGCCAGCAGCTTAGATCCGCAAGCGAGGGAGTTCTTC. Amino acid sequence: CASSLDPQAREFF. Drawing the rest from reference TRBV11-3 and TRBJ2-1, the complete variable domain is EAGVVQSPRYKIIEKKQPVAFWCNPISGHNTLYWYLQNLGQGPELLIRYENEEAVDDSQLPKDRFSAERLKGVDSTLKIQPAELGDSAVYLCASSLDPQAREFFGPGTRLTVL.

V usage is TRBV15 and J usage is TRBJ2-5; 9 bases are a match to TRBD2. Germline CDR1 and CDR2: LNHNV and YYDKDF (reference sequence). This CDR3 is built from 17 residues. V lost 5 bases to trimming and J lost 2 bases; unmatched junction nucleotides: 12. The CDR3 nucleotides read TGTGCCACCAGCGATCGCTCTGCGAGCGGGGGGCAAGAGACCCAGTACTTC. Its protein product is CATSDRSASGGQETQYF.

V is TRBV20-1 and J is TRBJ2-1, with a possible D match to TRBD2 (6 bases). With 5 bases removed from V and 4 bases from J, the gap between germline ends came to 15 bases. The CDR3 consists of 14 residues. From germline, CDR1 is DFQATT and CDR2 SNEGSKA (reference sequence). The CDR3 DNA follows: TGCAGTGCTCTCCGGGACTTGGTTTACAATGAGCAGTTCTTC. Amino acid sequence: CSALRDLVYNEQFF.

This clonotype was found a few times. This chain links TRBV5-1 with TRBJ1-2, with 7 bases matching TRBD1. Trimming at V came to 0 bases and at J to 3 bases, leaving 8 bases not matched to a gene. The CDR3 totals 16 residues. Germline V gene data show CDR1 as SGHRS and CDR2 as YFSETQ. The DNA of the CDR3 is TGCGCCAGCAGCTTGGGGCCCCAAACAGGGGACTATGGCTACACCTTC. As protein: CASSLGPQTGDYGYTF.

This chain links TRBV20-1 with TRBJ2-1; D is unclear. CDR1 is DFQATT, CDR2 SNEGSKA, per germline (reference sequence). Trimming took 0 bases from V and 1 from J, leaving 10 bases between them. This CDR3 contains 15 residues. CDR3 DNA: TGCAGTGCTAGAGATTTACTACTTTCCTACAATGAGCAGTTCTTC. Its translation is CSARDLLLSYNEQFF.

The V gene is TRBV18, the J gene TRBJ1-2, with 7 bases matching TRBD1. The germline CDR1 and CDR2 sequences are KGHSH and LQKENI. The CDR3 is 15 residues long. V dropped 2 bases and J dropped 2; count of bases not matched to a gene: 5. CDR3 in amino acids: CASSPSGQLNYGYTF. In nucleotides, the CDR3 is TGTGCCAGCTCACCATCGGGACAGTTGAACTATGGCTACACCTTC.